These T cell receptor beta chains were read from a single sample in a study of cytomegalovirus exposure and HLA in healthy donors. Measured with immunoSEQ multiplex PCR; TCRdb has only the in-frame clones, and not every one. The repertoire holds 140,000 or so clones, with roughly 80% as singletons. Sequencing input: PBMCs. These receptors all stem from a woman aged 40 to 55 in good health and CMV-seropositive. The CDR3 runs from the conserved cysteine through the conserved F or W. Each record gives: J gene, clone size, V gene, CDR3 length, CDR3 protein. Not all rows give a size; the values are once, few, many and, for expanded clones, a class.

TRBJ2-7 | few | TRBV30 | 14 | CAILIGGGLGEQYF
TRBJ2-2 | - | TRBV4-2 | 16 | CASSHPTSGGAGELFF
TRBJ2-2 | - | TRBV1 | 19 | CTSSPKHGSGGHNTGELFF
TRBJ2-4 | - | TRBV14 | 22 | CASRWESDTEREGEWAKNIQYF
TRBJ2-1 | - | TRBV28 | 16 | CASSLRQGGLYNEQFF
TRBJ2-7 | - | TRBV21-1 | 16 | CASPSGGGTRSYEQYF
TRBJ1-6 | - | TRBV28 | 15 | CASSTGGAFYSPLHF
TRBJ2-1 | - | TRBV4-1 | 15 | CASSPQGGGRNEQFF
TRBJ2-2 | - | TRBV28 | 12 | CASSPRAGELFF
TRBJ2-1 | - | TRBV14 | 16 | CASSQVTGDRRNEQFF
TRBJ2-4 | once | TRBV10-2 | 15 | CASSIRGGRQNIQYF
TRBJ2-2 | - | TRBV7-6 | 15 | CASSSQTGNTGELFF
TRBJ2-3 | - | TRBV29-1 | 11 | CSVESSNTQYF
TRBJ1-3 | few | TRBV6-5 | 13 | CASSYALGNTIYF
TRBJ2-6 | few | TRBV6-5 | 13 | CASSGSGANVLTF
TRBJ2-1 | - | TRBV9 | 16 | CASSVASGGPYNEQFF
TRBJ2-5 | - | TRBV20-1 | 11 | CSATGTSGQYF
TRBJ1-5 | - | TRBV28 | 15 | CASSLGTGWYQPQHF
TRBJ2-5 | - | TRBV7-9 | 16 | CASSSLLGQGRETQYF
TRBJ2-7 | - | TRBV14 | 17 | CASSQDQALAGIYEQYF
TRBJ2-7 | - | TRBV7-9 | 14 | CASSLVPQVYEQYF
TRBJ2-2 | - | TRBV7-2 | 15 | CASSLGLAATGELFF
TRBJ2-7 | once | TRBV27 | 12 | CASSPGGYEQYF
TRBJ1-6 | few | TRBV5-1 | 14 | CASSFEGIASPLHF
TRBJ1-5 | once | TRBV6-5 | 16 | CASSYSMGQDNQPQHF
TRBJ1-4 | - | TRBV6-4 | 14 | CASNPRGRCEKLFF
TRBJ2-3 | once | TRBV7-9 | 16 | CASSLPLAGGEDTQYF